Each of the 25 T cell receptor beta chains below was sequenced from the same sample in a study of T cell repertoires in cytomegalovirus infection. These receptors have no known antigen. TCRdb re-called the reads through MiXCR, storing one row per CDR3 protein. Of just under 500,000 distinct CDR3 sequences in the sample, around 35% were seen once. The specimen comprised cultured PBMCs, sampled from culture after CMV antigen stimulation. The receptor set was obtained from a human donor in good health (CMV status not recorded). Some clones in this sample may be carry-over from other donors' samples.

This clonotype was seen only a few times. The rearrangement links TRBV12-3 or TRBV12-4 to TRBJ2-5; no definite D call. This CDR3 is built from 13 residues. The germline V and J ends were trimmed by 6 bases and 2 bases, with 10 bases remaining between them. The CDR3 DNA sequence: TGTGCCAGCAGGGACGGGTCGCAAGAGACCCAGTACTTC. It specifies CASRDGSQETQYF.

CDR3 amino acids: CASSLRAAGGETQYF. CDR3 DNA: TGTGCCAGCAGCTTAAGGGCCGCCGGAGGTGAGACCCAGTACTTC. The V and J genes are TRBV7-2 and TRBJ2-5, with a tentative D call TRBD2 (5 bases). CDR1 and CDR2 from the germline V gene are SGHTA and FQGNSA. V lost 2 bases and J lost 5, with 15 bases in between. The CDR3 length is 15 residues.

This chain links TRBV7-3 with TRBJ2-1; 12 nucleotides align to TRBD2. Germline CDR1 SGHTA, CDR2 FQGTGA. The CDR3 spans 15 residues. Germline trimming cut 5 bases from V and 5 bases from J; bases unmatched to any gene: 4. DNA of the CDR3: TGTGCCAGCAGCCGGACTAGCGGGGACCACAATGAGCAGTTCTTC. Translating it yields CASSRTSGDHNEQFF.

In this sample, this clonotype turned up a few times. The gene calls are TRBV4-1 and TRBJ1-4; D possibly corresponds to TRBD1 (5 bases). The V end lost 4 bases, the J end lost 8 bases, and 11 bases lay between the germline ends. CDR1 is MGHRA, CDR2 YSYEKL, per germline. The CDR3 has 13 residues. The CDR3: CASSPGGDEKLFF. The CDR3 DNA is TGCGCCAGCAGCCCAGGAGGGGACGAAAAACTGTTTTTT.

The V and J genes are TRBV19 and TRBJ2-1; D not certain. V lost 5 bases to trimming and J lost 7 bases, with 12 bases between them. The CDR3 runs to 13 residues. Per the germline V gene, CDR1 is LNHDA and CDR2 is SQIVND (reference sequence). Here the CDR3 reads CASSAQGRNEQFF. The CDR3 DNA reads as TGTGCCAGTAGTGCCCAAGGAAGGAATGAGCAGTTCTTC.

V usage is TRBV10-3 and J usage is TRBJ1-5; D gene ambiguous. The CDR3 runs 14 residues. V was clipped by 3 bases and J by 2 bases, with 8 bases between them. Germline CDR1 reads ENHRY; CDR2 reads SYGVKD. CDR3 loop: CAISDGVGNQPQHF. The CDR3 bases are TGTGCCATCAGTGACGGCGTGGGCAATCAGCCCCAGCATTTT.

There are a few counts of this clonotype. This rearrangement joins TRBV12-3 or TRBV12-4 to TRBJ1-3; D not certain. Between the trimmed V and J ends, which lost 6 bases and 4 bases, there was a span of 16 bases. The CDR3 is 15 amino acids. In nucleotides, the CDR3 is TGTGCCAGCAGATTCGGGGAAGGTGCAGGAAACACCATATATTTT. Its translation: CASRFGEGAGNTIYF.

The rearrangement joins TRBV7-8 to TRBJ2-6; D possibly corresponds to TRBD1 (5 bases). Germline CDR1 SGHVS, CDR2 FQNEAQ. V lost 4 bases and J 1 base, leaving 23 bases between the germline ends. This CDR3 region has 20 residues. CDR3 DNA sequence: TGTGCCAGCAGCTCGAACTTGGGTAGCAGGGCCGGATCTGGGGCCAACGTCCTGACTTTC. It encodes CASSSNLGSRAGSGANVLTF.

V and J are TRBV5-6 and TRBJ1-1; D not resolved. The ends were cut back, 2 bases at V and 1 base at J, with 12 bases in the middle. CDR3 length equals 15 residues. Germline-derived CDR1 and CDR2 are SGHDT and YYEEEE. CDR3 nucleotides: TGTGCCAGCAGCTTCCCCGTAGGACCGAACACTGAAGCTTTCTTT. It translates to CASSFPVGPNTEAFF.

This clonotype has a handful of counts. The J gene is TRBJ2-7, the V gene TRBV20-1; 8 nucleotides match TRBD1. The CDR3 totals 14 residues. The ends lost 2 bases at V and 3 bases at J; junction bases unmatched: 6. Germline V gene sequence: CDR1 DFQATT, CDR2 SNEGSKA (reference sequence). The DNA of the CDR3 is TGCAGTGCTAGACGGACAGGGAATTTCTACGAGCAGTACTTC. Its translation is CSARRTGNFYEQYF.

The rearrangement joins TRBV20-1 to TRBJ1-1, with D possibly TRBD1 on 5 matching bases. V lost 1 base and J lost 7, with 10 bases in between. The CDR3 is made up of 12 amino acids. In germline, CDR1 is DFQATT, CDR2 SNEGSKA (reference sequence). CDR3 DNA sequence: TGCAGTGCTAGAGCGGGACCCAGTGAAGCTTTCTTT. Protein sequence: CSARAGPSEAFF.

This chain connects TRBV10-3 to TRBJ1-2; the match to TRBD1 covers 8 bases. CDR1 is ENHRY and CDR2 is SYGVKD in the germline V gene. The ends lost 9 bases at V and 5 bases at J; junction bases unmatched: 8. The CDR3 sequence is 13 residues long. CDR3: CAISDREEYGYTF. CDR3 DNA sequence: TGTGCCATTTCGGACAGGGAAGAATATGGCTACACCTTC.

This clonotype was seen just once. The chain recombines TRBV10-2 with TRBJ2-1; no firm D call. CDR1 is WSHSY, CDR2 SAAADI, per germline. V was shortened by 7 bases and J by 6 bases, with 10 bases between the two germline ends. The CDR3 length is 12 residues. Here the CDR3 DNA reads TGCGCCAGCAAATCCTGGGGCAATGAGCAGTTCTTC. The encoded protein is CASKSWGNEQFF.

The gene calls are TRBV27 and TRBJ2-7, with 9 bases lining up with TRBD2. V shed 4 bases and J 2 bases; nucleotides not matched to a gene: 12. Germline V CDR1 and CDR2: MNHEY, SMNVEV (reference sequence). The length of the CDR3 is 17 residues. The chain's CDR3 is CASSSVKTSGSTYEQYV. In DNA, the CDR3 is TGTGCCAGCAGTTCAGTCAAGACTAGCGGTTCAACCTACGAGCAGTACGTC.

CDR3 region: CASSQETEAGELFF. Written as DNA, the CDR3 is TGTGCCAGCAGCCAAGAAACAGAGGCCGGGGAGCTGTTTTTT. V is TRBV4-2 and J is TRBJ2-2; D ambiguous. V gave up 0 bases and J gave up 6 bases, with 8 bases separating them. Germline V gene data show CDR1 as LGHNA and CDR2 as YNFKEQ. The CDR3 covers 14 residues.

The genes are TRBV28 and TRBJ2-2, with 8 nucleotides matching TRBD2. Germline V CDR1 and CDR2: MDHEN, SYDVKM. The CDR3 runs 16 residues. With V trimmed by 6 bases and J by 0 bases, 6 bases remained unmatched. CDR3 nucleotide sequence: TGTGCCAGCAGGCCTTACGGGAGGGCGAACACCGGGGAGCTGTTTTTT. This translates into CASRPYGRANTGELFF. Together with reference TRBV28 and TRBJ2-2, the CDR3 gives the full variable domain: DVKVTQSSRYLVKRTGEKVFLECVQDMDHENMFWYRQDPGLGLRLIYFSYDVKMKEKGDIPEGYSVSREKKERFSLILESASTNQTSMYLCASRPYGRANTGELFFGEGSRLTVL.

This clonotype was recorded a few times. This chain uses TRBV7-3 with TRBJ1-1; no reliable D call. Trimming removed 5 bases at V and 6 bases at J, with 13 bases between. CDR3 length equals 13 residues. The germline CDR1 and CDR2 sequences are SGHTA and FQGTGA. The CDR3 spells CASSQNQDAEAFF. CDR3 nucleotide sequence: TGTGCCAGCAGCCAAAACCAGGACGCTGAAGCTTTCTTT. The entire variable domain, with the rest obtained from reference TRBV7-3 and TRBJ1-1, is as follows: GAGVSQTPSNKVTEKGKYVELRCDPISGHTALYWYRQSLGQGPEFLIYFQGTGAADDSGLPNDRFFAVRPEGSVSTLKIQRTERGDSAVYLCASSQNQDAEAFFGQGTRLTVV.

This clonotype was detected a few times. The J gene is TRBJ2-3, the V gene TRBV6-5, with TRBD2 matching over 8 bases. The germline V gene has CDR1 MNHEY and CDR2 SVGAGI. The CDR3 sequence is 15 residues long. J lost 3 bases, V lost 6 bases, and 8 bases had no gene match. Here the CDR3 DNA reads TGTGCCAGCAGGGAGTGGGGCGGGAGGACAGATACGCAGTATTTT. Translated: CASREWGGRTDTQYF.

This clonotype has ten or more counts. This chain joins TRBV7-2 and TRBJ1-5; D gene ambiguous. The CDR3 runs 15 residues. Germline V lookup: CDR1 SGHTA, CDR2 FQGNSA. Trimming left V 1 base short and J 5 bases short, with 12 bases between. CDR3 protein: CASSLDRAGHQPQHF. CDR3 coding DNA: TGTGCCAGCAGCTTAGACCGCGCTGGCCATCAGCCCCAGCATTTT.

This clonotype came up a few times. The J gene is TRBJ1-6, the V gene TRBV12-3 or TRBV12-4; 7 bases are a match to TRBD1. V was clipped by 6 bases and J by 14 bases; unmatched bases: 13. The CDR3 is made up of 14 amino acids. CDR3 region: CASSLGTAGEALHF. CDR3 coding DNA: TGTGCCAGCAGCCTCGGGACAGCGGGCGAGGCCCTCCACTTT.

The J gene is TRBJ1-6, the V gene TRBV7-8; 7 bases are a match to TRBD1. This CDR3 spans 16 amino acids. With V trimmed by 5 bases and J by 0 bases, 4 bases remained unmatched. CDR1 is SGHVS and CDR2 is FQNEAQ in the germline V gene. The CDR3 spells CASSLGQDSYNSPLHF. CDR3 in DNA: TGTGCCAGCAGCCTCGGACAGGACTCCTATAATTCACCCCTCCACTTT.

In its sample, this clonotype was seen a few times. The rearrangement joins TRBV11-2 to TRBJ2-7, with 8 bases lining up with TRBD2. Germline CDR1 and CDR2: SGHAT and FQNNGV. With V trimmed by 6 bases and J by 2 bases, 6 bases remained unmatched. The CDR3 runs to 14 residues. CDR3: CASSYLAGPYEQYV. In DNA, the CDR3 is TGTGCCAGCAGTTACTTAGCGGGACCCTACGAGCAGTACGTC.

Only a few counts were recorded for this clonotype. The chain is built from TRBV7-9 and TRBJ1-5, with a possible D match to TRBD1 (6 bases). Germline CDR1 SEHNR, CDR2 FQNEAQ (reference sequence). V was shortened by 5 bases and J by 6 bases, with 14 bases between the two germline ends. The CDR3 runs to 14 residues. The DNA for the CDR3 is TGTGCCAGCAGCCCACCAGGGGATGTTCAGCCCCAGCATTTT. Translated, it gives CASSPPGDVQPQHF.

Of note for this clonotype: This may arise from a read error, as a much more abundant clone is one base away. The V call is TRBV6-2 or TRBV6-3, the J call TRBJ2-3; D remains unclear. V gave up 6 bases and J gave up 1 base, with 5 bases separating them. Germline assignment: CDR1 MNHEY and CDR2 SVGEGT. There are 12 residues in the CDR3. Here the CDR3 reads CASRWGTDTQYF. For the CDR3, the DNA is TGTGCCAGCAGGTGGGGCACAGATACGCAGTATTTT.

As DNA, the CDR3 is TGTGCCAGCACCCGACAGGGGGACTCTGGAAACACCATATATTTT. The encoded protein is CASTRQGDSGNTIYF. The chain employs TRBV6-6 and TRBJ1-3; 9 bases map to TRBD1. CDR3 length: 15 residues. CDR1 is MNHNY and CDR2 is SVGAGI in the germline V gene (reference sequence). Unmatched junction bases numbered 4, after V lost 7 bases and J lost 0 bases.